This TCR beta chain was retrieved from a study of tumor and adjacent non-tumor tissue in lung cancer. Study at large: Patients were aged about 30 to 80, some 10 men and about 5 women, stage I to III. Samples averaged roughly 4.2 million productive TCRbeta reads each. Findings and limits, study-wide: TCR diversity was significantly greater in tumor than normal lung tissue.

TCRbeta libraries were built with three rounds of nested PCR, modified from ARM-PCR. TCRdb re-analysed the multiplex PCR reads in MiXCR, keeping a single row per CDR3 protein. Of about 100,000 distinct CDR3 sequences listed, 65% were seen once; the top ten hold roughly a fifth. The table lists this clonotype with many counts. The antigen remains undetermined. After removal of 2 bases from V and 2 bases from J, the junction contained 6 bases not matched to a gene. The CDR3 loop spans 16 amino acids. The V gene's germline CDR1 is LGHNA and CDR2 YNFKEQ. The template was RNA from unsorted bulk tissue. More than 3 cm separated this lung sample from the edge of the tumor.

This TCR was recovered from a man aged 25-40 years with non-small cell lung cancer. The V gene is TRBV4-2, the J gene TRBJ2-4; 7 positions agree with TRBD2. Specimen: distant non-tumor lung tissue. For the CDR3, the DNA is TGTGCCAGCAGCCAATTCGCAGCGGGGTCCAAAAACATTCAGTACTTC. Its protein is CASSQFAAGSKNIQYF.